These T cell receptor beta chains were read from a single sample in a study of control samples from healthy donors and cancer patients. The assay was immunoSEQ multiplex PCR, and TCRdb's table has in-frame clones only and misses some. The sample lists 28,000 or so clones, around 86% seen once, with roughly 23% in the top ten. The sample was PBMCs. All receptors derive from a man aged 60-69 years with colorectal cancer. The CDR3 runs from the conserved cysteine through the conserved F or W. A D gene is named only where the DNA matches it firmly. Clone size appears in some rows only: once, few, many, or a class for an expanded clone.

V gene: TRBV2; D gene: TRBD1; J gene: TRBJ1-6; clone size: -; CDR3 protein: CASRLGGTAYNSPLHF; CDR3 DNA: TGTGCCAGCAGATTAGGGGGGACAGCATATAATTCACCCCTCCACTTT
V gene: TRBV18; D gene: TRBD2; J gene: TRBJ2-1; clone size: -; CDR3 protein: CASSPPASGGGGEQFF; CDR3 DNA: TGTGCCAGCTCACCACCAGCTAGCGGGGGGGGAGGTGAGCAGTTCTTC
V gene: TRBV15; D gene: -; J gene: TRBJ1-4; clone size: -; CDR3 protein: CATSRSAGETDEKLFF; CDR3 DNA: TGTGCCACCAGCAGATCCGCGGGAGAGACGGATGAAAAACTGTTTTTT
V gene: TRBV5-6; D gene: -; J gene: TRBJ1-2; clone size: few; CDR3 protein: CASSRGTNYGYTF; CDR3 DNA: TGTGCCAGCAGCCGGGGCACCAATTATGGCTACACCTTC
V gene: TRBV4-3; D gene: TRBD2; J gene: TRBJ2-1; clone size: -; CDR3 protein: CASSQEDGGGPYNEQFF; CDR3 DNA: TGCGCCAGCAGCCAAGAGGATGGCGGGGGGCCCTACAATGAGCAGTTCTTC
V gene: TRBV10-1; D gene: -; J gene: TRBJ2-3; clone size: -; CDR3 protein: CASSERPLGTDTQYF; CDR3 DNA: TGCGCCAGCAGCGAACGGCCATTAGGAACAGATACGCAGTATTTT
V gene: TRBV5-1; D gene: TRBD2; J gene: TRBJ2-3; clone size: few; CDR3 protein: CASSYGGATDTDTQYF; CDR3 DNA: TGCGCCAGCAGCTACGGGGGGGCGACGGACACAGATACGCAGTATTTT
V gene: TRBV21-1; D gene: -; J gene: TRBJ1-3; clone size: -; CDR3 protein: CASSTAVGSGNTIYF; CDR3 DNA: -
V gene: TRBV5-1; D gene: -; J gene: TRBJ1-2; clone size: -; CDR3 protein: CASSLGGSYQNYGYTF; CDR3 DNA: TGCGCCAGCAGCTTGGGGGGTAGTTATCAAAACTATGGCTACACCTTC
V gene: TRBV29-1; D gene: TRBD1; J gene: TRBJ1-4; clone size: -; CDR3 protein: CSVLTGGEEKLFF; CDR3 DNA: TGCAGCGTTCTGACAGGGGGGGAGGAAAAACTGTTTTTT
V gene: TRBV12-3/TRBV12-4; D gene: -; J gene: TRBJ2-1; clone size: -; CDR3 protein: CASSWTAEGEQFF; CDR3 DNA: TGTGCCAGCAGTTGGACAGCTGAGGGTGAGCAGTTCTTC
V gene: TRBV10-3; D gene: TRBD2; J gene: TRBJ2-5; clone size: -; CDR3 protein: CAISELAGAWTQYF; CDR3 DNA: TGTGCCATCAGTGAGTTAGCGGGGGCCTGGACCCAGTACTTC
V gene: TRBV6-5; D gene: -; J gene: TRBJ2-3; clone size: once; CDR3 protein: CASSPQHGDTQYF; CDR3 DNA: TGTGCCAGCAGCCCGCAGCACGGAGATACGCAGTATTTT
V gene: TRBV6-5; D gene: -; J gene: TRBJ1-2; clone size: -; CDR3 protein: CASRGLNYGYTF; CDR3 DNA: TGTGCCAGCAGGGGGCTAAACTATGGCTACACCTTC
V gene: TRBV2; D gene: -; J gene: TRBJ1-1; clone size: -; CDR3 protein: CASEGQGGTEAFF; CDR3 DNA: TGTGCCAGCGAGGGGCAGGGAGGGACTGAAGCTTTCTTT
V gene: TRBV3-1/TRBV3-2; D gene: -; J gene: TRBJ2-6; clone size: -; CDR3 protein: CASSQDRLPLNVLTF; CDR3 DNA: TGTGCCAGCAGCCAAGACAGGCTCCCTCTTAACGTCCTGACTTTC
V gene: TRBV18; D gene: TRBD1; J gene: TRBJ1-4; clone size: -; CDR3 protein: CASSRRPGQSEKLFF; CDR3 DNA: TGTGCCAGCTCGCGGCGACCGGGACAGTCAGAAAAACTGTTTTTT
V gene: TRBV10-3; D gene: -; J gene: TRBJ1-5; clone size: few; CDR3 protein: CAISASNQPQHF; CDR3 DNA: TGTGCCATCTCGGCTAGCAATCAGCCCCAGCATTTT
V gene: TRBV18; D gene: -; J gene: TRBJ1-1; clone size: -; CDR3 protein: CASSQTDNMNTEAFF; CDR3 DNA: TGTGCCAGCTCACAGACCGACAACATGAACACTGAAGCTTTCTTT
V gene: TRBV9; D gene: -; J gene: TRBJ2-5; clone size: -; CDR3 protein: CASSLDTEETQYF; CDR3 DNA: TGTGCCAGCAGCCTAGACACAGAAGAGACCCAGTACTTC
V gene: TRBV11-2; D gene: TRBD1; J gene: TRBJ1-2; clone size: -; CDR3 protein: CASSLHGTGRGIGYTF; CDR3 DNA: TGTGCCAGCAGCCTCCACGGGACAGGGAGGGGTATTGGCTACACCTTC
V gene: TRBV3-1/TRBV3-2; D gene: -; J gene: TRBJ1-6; clone size: -; CDR3 protein: CASSSGTVNSPLHF; CDR3 DNA: TGTGCCAGCAGCTCCGGGACGGTAAATTCACCCCTCCACTTT
V gene: TRBV7-6; D gene: -; J gene: TRBJ2-7; clone size: -; CDR3 protein: CASSLLSTKPYEQYF; CDR3 DNA: TGTGCCAGCAGCTTATTATCGACAAAGCCCTACGAGCAGTACTTC
V gene: TRBV10-3; D gene: -; J gene: TRBJ1-2; clone size: -; CDR3 protein: CAISPREDGYTF; CDR3 DNA: TGTGCCATCAGCCCCAGGGAAGATGGCTACACCTTC
V gene: TRBV10-1; D gene: TRBD1; J gene: TRBJ2-7; clone size: -; CDR3 protein: CASSEGYGTGYYEQYF; CDR3 DNA: TGCGCCAGCAGTGAGGGTTACGGGACAGGGTATTACGAGCAGTACTTC
V gene: TRBV7-9; D gene: -; J gene: TRBJ1-3; clone size: -; CDR3 protein: CASNRQTSQRNTIYF; CDR3 DNA: TGTGCCAGCAACAGACAGACCTCTCAACGAAACACCATATATTTT
V gene: TRBV7-9; D gene: -; J gene: TRBJ1-2; clone size: -; CDR3 protein: CASSLAILGRFYGYTF; CDR3 DNA: TGTGCCAGCAGCTTAGCGATTTTGGGCCGATTTTATGGCTACACCTTC
V gene: TRBV6-5; D gene: -; J gene: TRBJ1-5; clone size: -; CDR3 protein: CASSYSKSNQPQHF; CDR3 DNA: TGTGCCAGCAGTTACTCGAAAAGCAATCAGCCCCAGCATTTT
V gene: TRBV5-1; D gene: TRBD1; J gene: TRBJ1-2; clone size: -; CDR3 protein: CASSFRDSQENYGYTF; CDR3 DNA: TGCGCCAGCAGCTTTCGGGACAGTCAGGAGAACTATGGCTACACCTTC
V gene: TRBV11-2; D gene: -; J gene: TRBJ2-5; clone size: -; CDR3 protein: CASSQHQIETQYF; CDR3 DNA: TGTGCCAGCAGCCAACATCAGATTGAGACCCAGTACTTC
V gene: TRBV7-9; D gene: -; J gene: TRBJ1-1; clone size: -; CDR3 protein: CASSPQGGGEAFF; CDR3 DNA: TGTGCCAGCAGCCCTCAGGGAGGGGGTGAAGCTTTCTTT
V gene: TRBV18; D gene: TRBD1; J gene: TRBJ1-2; clone size: -; CDR3 protein: CASSPFRQGAYGYTF; CDR3 DNA: TGTGCCAGCTCACCATTTCGACAGGGGGCCTATGGCTACACCTTC
V gene: TRBV5-1; D gene: TRBD1; J gene: TRBJ2-7; clone size: -; CDR3 protein: CASSAGTAITYEQYF; CDR3 DNA: TGCGCCAGCAGCGCTGGGACAGCCATCACCTACGAGCAGTACTTC
V gene: TRBV6-5; D gene: -; J gene: TRBJ1-3; clone size: -; CDR3 protein: CASSEGGGSGNTIYF; CDR3 DNA: TGTGCCAGCAGCGAGGGCGGAGGCTCTGGAAACACCATATATTTT
V gene: TRBV2; D gene: TRBD2; J gene: TRBJ2-3; clone size: -; CDR3 protein: CASSEPGLVVDTQYF; CDR3 DNA: TGTGCCAGCAGCGAACCGGGACTAGTGGTAGATACGCAGTATTTT
V gene: TRBV24-1; D gene: TRBD1; J gene: TRBJ1-5; clone size: -; CDR3 protein: CATSDPTGNQPQHF; CDR3 DNA: TGTGCCACCAGTGATCCGACAGGGAATCAGCCCCAGCATTTT
V gene: TRBV30; D gene: -; J gene: TRBJ2-3; clone size: -; CDR3 protein: CAWSFGGPTQYF; CDR3 DNA: TGTGCCTGGAGTTTCGGGGGACCCACGCAGTATTTT
V gene: TRBV2; D gene: -; J gene: TRBJ1-2; clone size: -; CDR3 protein: CASSDFWGTNYGYTF; CDR3 DNA: TGTGCCAGCAGTGATTTCTGGGGGACGAACTATGGCTACACCTTC
V gene: TRBV4-3; D gene: -; J gene: TRBJ1-2; clone size: -; CDR3 protein: CASSQESIAIGYTF; CDR3 DNA: TGCGCCAGCAGCCAAGAGTCCATCGCGATTGGCTACACCTTC
V gene: TRBV5-1; D gene: -; J gene: TRBJ1-1; clone size: -; CDR3 protein: CASSLAQPYTEAFF; CDR3 DNA: TGCGCCAGCAGCTTGGCACAACCTTACACTGAAGCTTTCTTT
V gene: TRBV20-1; D gene: -; J gene: TRBJ2-7; clone size: -; CDR3 protein: CSAEKGGEQYF; CDR3 DNA: TGCAGTGCCGAAAAGGGGGGCGAGCAGTACTTC
V gene: TRBV5-1; D gene: -; J gene: TRBJ1-1; clone size: -; CDR3 protein: CASSELTGQNTEAFF; CDR3 DNA: TGCGCCAGCAGCGAGCTGACAGGACAGAACACTGAAGCTTTCTTT
V gene: TRBV7-9; D gene: -; J gene: TRBJ2-1; clone size: -; CDR3 protein: CASSFDTLRHEQFF; CDR3 DNA: TGTGCCAGCAGCTTCGACACTCTCCGCCATGAGCAGTTCTTC
V gene: TRBV19; D gene: -; J gene: TRBJ2-7; clone size: few; CDR3 protein: CASSIRQGSYEQYF; CDR3 DNA: TGTGCCAGTAGTATTCGGCAGGGCTCCTACGAGCAGTACTTC
V gene: TRBV9; D gene: -; J gene: TRBJ2-2; clone size: -; CDR3 protein: CASSVGGGGGELFF; CDR3 DNA: TGTGCCAGCAGCGTAGGTGGGGGTGGCGGGGAGCTGTTTTTT
V gene: TRBV12-3/TRBV12-4; D gene: -; J gene: TRBJ1-5; clone size: once; CDR3 protein: CASSLGHGEPQHF; CDR3 DNA: TGTGCCAGCAGTTTGGGGCACGGAGAGCCCCAGCATTTT
V gene: TRBV5-6; D gene: TRBD1; J gene: TRBJ1-2; clone size: -; CDR3 protein: CASSLPGQGVKGSYGYTF; CDR3 DNA: TGTGCCAGCAGCCTACCCGGACAGGGAGTAAAAGGGAGCTATGGCTACACCTTC
V gene: TRBV6-1; D gene: -; J gene: TRBJ1-1; clone size: -; CDR3 protein: CASSSTRETEAFF; CDR3 DNA: TGTGCCAGCAGTTCCACGAGGGAGACTGAAGCTTTCTTT
V gene: TRBV7-9; D gene: -; J gene: TRBJ1-6; clone size: -; CDR3 protein: CASTLNLDSPLHF; CDR3 DNA: TGTGCCAGCACCCTGAACCTGGATTCACCCCTCCACTTT
V gene: TRBV12-3/TRBV12-4; D gene: -; J gene: TRBJ1-1; clone size: -; CDR3 protein: CASRLQGLPEAFF; CDR3 DNA: TGTGCCAGCAGACTACAGGGACTCCCTGAAGCTTTCTTT
V gene: TRBV6-5; D gene: -; J gene: TRBJ1-5; clone size: -; CDR3 protein: CASNWSWGGNQPQHF; CDR3 DNA: TGTGCCAGCAATTGGTCATGGGGAGGTAATCAGCCCCAGCATTTT